A single sample gave rise to the 14 T cell receptor beta chains below, sequenced in a study of blood T cell repertoires in COVID-19. Some clones are missing from TCRdb's copy, which holds only in-frame ones; the method was immunoSEQ multiplex PCR. Altogether 150,000 or so clones are present, roughly 76% being singletons, with the ten largest covering roughly 9%. The sequenced sample was peripheral blood. The receptors were sampled from a woman aged 45-59 years with active or convalescent COVID-19.

The chain has TRBV4-3 and TRBJ1-2; D gene ambiguous. The CDR3 consists of 14 residues. CDR1 and CDR2 from the germline V gene are LGHNA and YSLEER. Trimming removed 0 bases from V and 4 bases from J, with 9 bases in between. The CDR3 sequence: CASSQELGAYGYTF. The CDR3 DNA reads as TGCGCCAGCAGCCAAGAACTCGGAGCCTATGGCTACACCTTC.

The chain uses TRBV11-2 and TRBJ1-4; D remains ambiguous. V shed 4 bases and J shed 0 bases, with 6 bases lying between them. Germline V CDR1 and CDR2: SGHAT, FQNNGV. The CDR3 runs 14 residues. The CDR3 nucleotides are TGTGCCAGCAGCTCCACTACAACTAATGAAAAACTGTTTTTT. Translating it yields CASSSTTTNEKLFF.

CDR3 region: CASSRGFGQAGSNYGYTF. The CDR3 DNA is TGTGCCAGCAGCCGAGGGTTCGGGCAGGCAGGATCTAACTATGGCTACACCTTC. The rearrangement uses TRBV21-1 and TRBJ1-2. TRBV21-1 is given as a pseudogene. The CDR3 runs to 18 residues.

The rearrangement links TRBV23-1 to TRBJ2-7; 12 positions agree with TRBD1. TRBV23-1 is known as an ORF, though its function is uncertain. Trimming at V came to 4 bases and at J to 4 bases, leaving 8 bases not matched to a gene. There are 16 residues in the CDR3. CDR3 amino acids: CASSPQLGQGAYEQYF. As DNA, the CDR3 is TGCGCCAGCAGTCCCCAACTGGGACAGGGGGCTTACGAGCAGTACTTC.

The chain has TRBV5-4 and TRBJ1-6; possible D gene TRBD1, 5 bases. V lost 0 bases and J 2 bases, leaving 6 bases between the germline ends. This CDR3 has 15 residues. Germline CDR1 reads SGHNT; CDR2 reads YYREEE (reference sequence). CDR3 in amino acids: CASSLGQTYNSPLHF. CDR3 DNA: TGTGCCAGCAGCTTGGGACAGACCTATAATTCACCCCTCCACTTT.

This rearrangement joins TRBV5-1 to TRBJ2-5; the match to TRBD2 covers 11 bases. CDR1 and CDR2 from the germline V gene are SGHRS and YFSETQ. V lost 1 base and J lost 4; bases outside the gene matches: 12. The CDR3 consists of 18 residues. The CDR3 protein is CASSLLPSGGSGGETQYF. For the CDR3, the DNA is TGCGCCAGCAGCTTGTTACCTAGCGGGGGGTCGGGCGGAGAGACCCAGTACTTC.

The rearrangement links TRBV30 to TRBJ2-1; D may be TRBD1 (6 bases). Germline values: CDR1 GTSNPN, CDR2 SVGIG (reference sequence). The length of the CDR3 is 12 residues. Between the trimmed V and J ends, which lost 2 bases and 8 bases, there was a span of 10 bases. CDR3 amino acids: CAWSQQGYEQFF. In nucleotides, the CDR3 is TGTGCCTGGAGTCAACAGGGCTATGAGCAGTTCTTC.

V gene TRBV30 combines with J gene TRBJ2-2; D possibly corresponds to TRBD1 (7 bases). From germline, CDR1 is GTSNPN and CDR2 SVGIG (reference sequence). The CDR3 runs to 15 residues. V lost 0 bases, J lost 6 bases, and 14 bases lay in between. The CDR3 DNA follows: TGTGCCTGGAGTGTACGGGGGACAGCTCCCGGGGAGCTGTTTTTT. Its protein product is CAWSVRGTAPGELFF.

This chain connects TRBV7-2 to TRBJ1-2; 10 positions match TRBD1. CDR1 and CDR2 (germline): SGHTA, FQGNSA. CDR3 length: 15 residues. J gave up 8 bases and V 5 bases, and 11 bases lay outside the gene matches. DNA for the CDR3: TGTGCCAGCAGCCCACGGGACAGGGGATTTGAGGGCTACACCTTC. Protein sequence: CASSPRDRGFEGYTF. Full variable domain (rest looked up from reference TRBV7-2 and TRBJ1-2): GAGVSQSPSNKVTEKGKDVELRCDPISGHTALYWYRQSLGQGLEFLIYFQGNSAPDKSGLPSDRFSAERTGGSVSTLTIQRTQQEDSAVYLCASSPRDRGFEGYTFGSGTRLTVV.

The rearrangement joins TRBV7-2 to TRBJ2-3, with a tentative D call TRBD1 (6 bases). The CDR3 loop spans 15 amino acids. CDR1 is SGHTA, CDR2 FQGNSA, per germline. Trimming cost V 1 base and J 5 bases, with 13 bases left between them. The DNA of the CDR3 is TGTGCCAGCAGCTTAGGAGGGGGTGCTATAGATACGCAGTATTTT. Translating it yields CASSLGGGAIDTQYF.

V usage is TRBV18 and J usage is TRBJ1-6; 8 nucleotides match TRBD1. The germline CDR1 and CDR2 sequences are KGHSH and LQKENI. The V and J ends lost 4 bases and 7 bases, in that order; junction bases with no gene match: 3. The CDR3 runs 14 residues. The CDR3 DNA sequence: TGTGCCAGCTCACTCCGGGACAGGAATTCACCCCTCCACTTT. It yields the protein CASSLRDRNSPLHF.

The chain links TRBV5-1 to TRBJ2-3, with D tentatively TRBD2 (6 bases). Trimming pared 1 base from V and 4 bases from J, leaving 16 bases between. This CDR3 has 16 residues. Germline values: CDR1 SGHRS, CDR2 YFSETQ. CDR3: CASSLSPGEGPDTQYF. CDR3 in DNA: TGCGCCAGCAGCTTGTCCCCGGGAGAGGGCCCAGATACGCAGTATTTT.

The J gene is TRBJ2-1, the V gene TRBV11-2; TRBD2 agrees at 12 bases. J gave up 4 bases and V 5 bases, and 6 bases lay outside the gene matches. The CDR3 contains 16 residues. Germline V CDR1 and CDR2: SGHAT, FQNNGV. DNA of the CDR3: TGTGCCAGCAGCGAAGGGACTAGCGGGTTATACAATGAGCAGTTCTTC. Its translation: CASSEGTSGLYNEQFF. Combining the CDR3 with reference TRBV11-2 and TRBJ2-1 gives the whole variable domain EAGVAQSPRYKIIEKRQSVAFWCNPISGHATLYWYQQILGQGPKLLIQFQNNGVVDDSQLPKDRFSAERLKGVDSTLKIQPAKLEDSAVYLCASSEGTSGLYNEQFFGPGTRLTVL.

The chain couples TRBV9 to TRBJ2-3, with a possible D match to TRBD2 (5 bases). V gave up 0 bases and J gave up 0 bases, with 11 bases separating them. Germline CDR1 is SGDLS and CDR2 is YYNGEE. The CDR3 is made up of 16 amino acids. CDR3 nucleotide sequence: TGTGCCAGCAGCGTAGGGGCTAGCCAGAGCACAGATACGCAGTATTTT. Its translation: CASSVGASQSTDTQYF. Drawing the rest from reference TRBV9 and TRBJ2-3, the complete variable domain is DSGVTQTPKHLITATGQRVTLRCSPRSGDLSVYWYQQSLDQGLQFLIQYYNGEERAKGNILERFSAQQFPDLHSELNLSSLELGDSALYFCASSVGASQSTDTQYFGPGTRLTVL.